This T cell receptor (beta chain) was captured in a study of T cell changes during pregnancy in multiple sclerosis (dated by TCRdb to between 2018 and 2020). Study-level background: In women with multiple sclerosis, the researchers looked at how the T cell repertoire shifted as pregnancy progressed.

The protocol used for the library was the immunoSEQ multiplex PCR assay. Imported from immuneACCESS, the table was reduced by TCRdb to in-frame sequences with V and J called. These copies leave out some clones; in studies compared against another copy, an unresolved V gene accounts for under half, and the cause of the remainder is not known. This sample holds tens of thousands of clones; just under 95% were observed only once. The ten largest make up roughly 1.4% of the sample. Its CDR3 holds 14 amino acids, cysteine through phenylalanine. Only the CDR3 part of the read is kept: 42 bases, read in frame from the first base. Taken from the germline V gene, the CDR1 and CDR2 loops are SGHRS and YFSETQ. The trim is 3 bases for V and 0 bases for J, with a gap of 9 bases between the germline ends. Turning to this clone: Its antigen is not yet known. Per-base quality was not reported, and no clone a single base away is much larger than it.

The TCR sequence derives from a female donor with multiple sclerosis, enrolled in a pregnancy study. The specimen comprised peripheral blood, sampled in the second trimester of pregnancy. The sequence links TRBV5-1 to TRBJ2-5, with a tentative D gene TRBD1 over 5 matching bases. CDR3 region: CASSSTGNQETQYF. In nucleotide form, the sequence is TGCGCCAGCAGCTCCACAGGAAACCAAGAGACCCAGTACTTC.